This TCR beta chain is drawn from a study of cytomegalovirus exposure and HLA in healthy donors. For this clone: Its target is unknown.

The germline V gene encodes CDR1 MGHRA and CDR2 YSYEKL. The CDR3 is 15 amino acids. V lost 1 base to trimming and J lost 3 bases; unmatched junction nucleotides: 4. PCR employed 60 Vbeta and 13 Jbeta primers. Assay used: immunoSEQ multiplex PCR; TCRdb lists only in-frame clones, some missing. The sample records hundreds of thousands of clones, roughly two thirds being singletons. Study outcomes and limitations: Only CMV serostatus was available as immune exposure information. Cytomegalovirus-associated status was assigned to around 160 TCR beta chains. The study assumed roughly uniform donor sequencing depth for presence/absence analyses.

Sequencing was done on a sample of PBMCs. The clonotype was recovered from a female donor in good health and CMV-seronegative. The V and J genes are TRBV4-1 and TRBJ2-7; TRBD2 agrees at 9 bases. The CDR3 loop reads CASSQVAGADYEQYF. The CDR3 DNA follows: TGCGCCAGCAGCCAAGTAGCGGGAGCCGACTACGAGCAGTACTTC.